This T cell receptor beta chain was found in a study of blood T cell repertoires in COVID-19. Study at large: T cells, B-cell-depleted T cells, or PBMCs supplied cDNA or gDNA.

Cohort placement rested on clinical history that participants reported themselves. The study counted Cohort 3 donors as recovered given two negative PCRs, clearance, or symptom resolution. Germline-derived CDR1 and CDR2 are SGHRS and YFSETQ. V was clipped by 0 bases and J by 1 base, with 12 bases between them. This CDR3 contains 16 residues. The repertoire was sequenced with immunoSEQ multiplex PCR; TCRdb's copy has only in-frame clones and lacks some. The sample includes roughly 260,000 clones, 70% to 90% of them seen just once. This receptor was obtained from a woman aged 45-65 years who had recovered from COVID-19. Material: PBMCs or T cells enriched from blood (not recorded which). V is TRBV5-1 and J is TRBJ2-3, with TRBD2 as a possible D gene (5 bases). CDR3 sequence: CASSLGGLSGTDTQYF. The CDR3 coding sequence is TGCGCCAGCAGCTTGGGTGGGCTTAGCGGCACAGATACGCAGTATTTT.